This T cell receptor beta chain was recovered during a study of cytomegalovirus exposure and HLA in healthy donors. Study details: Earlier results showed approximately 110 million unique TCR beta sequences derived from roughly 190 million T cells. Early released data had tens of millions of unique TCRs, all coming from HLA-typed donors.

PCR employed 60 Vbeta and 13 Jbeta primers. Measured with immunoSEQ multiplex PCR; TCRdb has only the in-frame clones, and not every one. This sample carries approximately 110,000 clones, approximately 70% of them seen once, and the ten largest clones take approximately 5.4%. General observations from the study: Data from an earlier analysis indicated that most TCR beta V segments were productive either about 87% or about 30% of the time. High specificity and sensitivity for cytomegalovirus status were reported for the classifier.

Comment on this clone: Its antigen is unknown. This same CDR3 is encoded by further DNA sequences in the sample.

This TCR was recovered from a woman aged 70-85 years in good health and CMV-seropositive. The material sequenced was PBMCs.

The CDR3 DNA sequence: TGTGCCAGCAGTGAGCAGGGCGCCTATAATTCACCCCTCCACTTT. Translated, it gives CASSEQGAYNSPLHF. The chain joins TRBV2 to TRBJ1-6; perhaps TRBD1 as D (5 bases). The CDR3 consists of 15 residues. The V gene's germline CDR1 is SNHLY and CDR2 FYNNEI. Between the trimmed V and J ends, which lost 3 bases and 2 bases, there was a span of 8 bases.